The 10 T cell receptor beta chains below come from one sample, sequenced in a study of OX40 agonist ivuxolimab in advanced cancers. Libraries were prepared by immunoSEQ multiplex PCR; TCRdb keeps only in-frame clonotypes and omits some of them. Among some 89,000 clones listed, around 84% were seen once. Material: CD4+ or CD8+ T cells sorted from blood, obtained in a trial of the OX40 agonist ivuxolimab. These receptors were taken from an adult with an advanced solid tumor such as melanoma, head and neck, liver or kidney cancer.

This rearrangement joins TRBV11-2 to TRBJ1-1; unclear D gene. The CDR3 has 14 amino acids. Trimming cost V 2 bases and J 4 bases, with 11 bases left between them. Germline CDR1 and CDR2: SGHAT and FQNNGV. The CDR3, as DNA: TGTGCCAGCAGCTTAAACAGAGAAGGCACTGAAGCTTTCTTT. Residues: CASSLNREGTEAFF. Looking up the rest from reference TRBV11-2 and TRBJ1-1 gives the full variable domain: EAGVAQSPRYKIIEKRQSVAFWCNPISGHATLYWYQQILGQGPKLLIQFQNNGVVDDSQLPKDRFSAERLKGVDSTLKIQPAKLEDSAVYLCASSLNREGTEAFFGQGTRLTVV.

The rearrangement uses TRBV29-1 and TRBJ2-1; D is possibly TRBD1 (5 bases). Germline-derived CDR1 and CDR2 are SQVTM and ANQGSEA. V was pared by 8 bases and J by 10 bases, with 15 bases between. The CDR3 contains 11 residues. The CDR3 reads CSLRFSGEQFF. The CDR3 DNA reads TGCAGCCTTAGATTTTCAGGGGAGCAGTTCTTC.

As concerns this clone: This sample also contains other DNA sequences that code for the same CDR3. The V gene is TRBV11-2, the J gene TRBJ2-5, with D perhaps matching TRBD1 (6 bases). The ends were cut back, 0 bases at V and 5 bases at J, with 16 bases in the middle. Looked up from germline, CDR1 is SGHAT and CDR2 is FQNNGV. There are 16 residues in the CDR3. The CDR3 nucleotides are TGTGCCAGCAGCTTAGATCCCGGCACAGGGTGGGAGACCCAGTACTTC. Protein sequence: CASSLDPGTGWETQYF. Variable domain in full (rest from reference TRBV11-2 and TRBJ2-5): EAGVAQSPRYKIIEKRQSVAFWCNPISGHATLYWYQQILGQGPKLLIQFQNNGVVDDSQLPKDRFSAERLKGVDSTLKIQPAKLEDSAVYLCASSLDPGTGWETQYFGPGTRLLVL.

The rearrangement links TRBV30 to TRBJ2-5; 12 nucleotides agree with TRBD1. The CDR3 runs 16 residues. Germline CDR1 GTSNPN, CDR2 SVGIG (reference sequence). With V trimmed by 3 bases and J by 2 bases, 7 bases remained unmatched. CDR3 nucleotide sequence: TGTGCCTGGAGCACAGGGGACAGGGGGCGACAAGAGACCCAGTACTTC. It translates to CAWSTGDRGRQETQYF.

The chain employs TRBV6-5 and TRBJ1-2; D call uncertain. V lost 6 bases and J lost 7, with 12 bases in between. Germline values: CDR1 MNHEY, CDR2 SVGAGI. This CDR3 contains 12 residues. The CDR3 coding sequence is TGTGCCAGCAGCCCGTCCTATGCTGGCTACACCTTC. Translating gives CASSPSYAGYTF.

The gene calls are TRBV10-3 and TRBJ2-1; no clear D gene. CDR3 size: 13 residues. V gave up 11 bases and J gave up 1 base, with 12 bases separating them. The V gene's germline CDR1 is ENHRY and CDR2 SYGVKD. CDR3 nucleotide sequence: TGTGCCGTACGATCCCAGTCCTACAATGAGCAGTTCTTC. Encoded protein: CAVRSQSYNEQFF.

The sample holds a few counts of this clone. The V gene is TRBV5-6, the J gene TRBJ2-5; 9 bases match TRBD2. J lost 1 base, V lost 1 base, and 11 bases had no gene match. CDR3 size: 18 residues. The V gene's germline CDR1 is SGHDT and CDR2 YYEEEE. The CDR3 sequence: CASSLRVGLAGLQETQYF. The CDR3 DNA reads TGTGCCAGCAGCTTGCGAGTTGGTCTAGCGGGACTCCAAGAGACCCAGTACTTC. The variable domain in full, completed from reference TRBV5-6 and TRBJ2-5, reads DAGVTQSPTHLIKTRGQQVTLRCSPKSGHDTVSWYQQALGQGPQFIFQYYEEEERQRGNFPDRFSGHQFPNYSSELNVNALLLGDSALYLCASSLRVGLAGLQETQYFGPGTRLLVL.

The V and J genes are TRBV2 and TRBJ2-2; perhaps D is TRBD1 or TRBD2 (5 bases each). The CDR3 is made up of 13 amino acids. Germline V gene data show CDR1 as SNHLY and CDR2 as FYNNEI. The ends were cut back, 4 bases at V and 7 bases at J, with 10 bases in the middle. The CDR3 region is CASSVGEGGELFF. The CDR3 coding sequence is TGTGCCAGCAGTGTGGGGGAAGGCGGGGAGCTGTTTTTT.

The chain links TRBV19 to TRBJ1-2, with TRBD1 identical over 8 bases. Germline V CDR1 and CDR2: LNHDA, SQIVND (reference sequence). The CDR3 length is 14 residues. Trimming at V came to 0 bases and at J to 6 bases, leaving 3 bases not matched to a gene. The CDR3 region is CASSIDPGGNGYTF. As DNA, the CDR3 is TGTGCCAGTAGTATAGACCCAGGGGGCAATGGCTACACCTTC.

CDR3 loop: CASSLVGDDTQYF. The CDR3 DNA reads as TGTGCCAGCAGCTTAGTGGGGGACGATACGCAGTATTTT. This chain joins TRBV7-6 and TRBJ2-3; D could derive from TRBD1 or TRBD2 (5 bases each). Trimming removed 1 base from V and 6 bases from J, with 8 bases in between. CDR1 and CDR2 from the germline V gene are SGHVS and FNYEAQ. The CDR3 covers 13 residues.